One sample yielded the 7 T cell receptor beta chains listed below, sequenced in a study of blood T cells in healthy people across ages. Primed by a sample-barcoded 5' primer and a J-beta primer mix, a second PCR proceeded for about 7 to 12 cycles. TCRdb used MiXCR to reprocess the 5' RACE reads, holding one entry per CDR3 protein. The data contain under 2,000,000 distinct CDR3 sequences, about 49% of them seen just once; the ten biggest clones take up around 2.1%. The sequenced material came from blood. These receptors all come from a woman between 40 and 50 years old in good health.

Many counts were recorded for this clonotype. The chain employs TRBV28 and TRBJ2-5; 9 positions agree with TRBD1. The CDR3 totals 16 residues. After removal of 4 bases from V and 1 base from J, the junction contained 7 bases not matched to a gene. CDR1 is MDHEN and CDR2 is SYDVKM in the germline V gene. The CDR3 nucleotides are TGTGCCAGCAGTTCATCGGGACAGGGTTTCCAAGAGACCCAGTACTTC. Amino acid sequence: CASSSSGQGFQETQYF.

This chain uses TRBV27 with TRBJ2-5; TRBD2 matches 16 bases. This CDR3 has 15 amino acids. Germline-derived CDR1 and CDR2 are MNHEY and SMNVEV (reference sequence). J gave up 4 bases and V 6 bases, and 2 bases lay outside the gene matches. Here the CDR3 reads CASRGLAGGRETQYF. CDR3 nucleotide sequence: TGTGCCAGCAGGGGACTAGCGGGGGGGCGAGAGACCCAGTACTTC.

The chain is built from TRBV4-1 and TRBJ1-5, with D possibly matching TRBD1 (6 bases). Germline-derived CDR1 and CDR2 are MGHRA and YSYEKL. V shed 1 base and J shed 7 bases, with 14 bases lying between them. The CDR3 extends over 15 amino acids. CDR3 DNA: TGCGCCAGCAGCCAAGGTCTAGGCAGGGGACAGCCCCAGCATTTT. Its translation: CASSQGLGRGQPQHF.

The sample holds a few counts of this clonotype. The CDR3 protein is CASSPHATDTQYF. DNA for the CDR3: TGTGCCAGCAGCCCCCACGCCACAGATACGCAGTATTTT. The chain joins TRBV7-3 to TRBJ2-3; D is unresolved. With 5 bases removed from V and 2 bases from J, the gap between germline ends came to 8 bases. CDR1 is SGHTA and CDR2 is FQGTGA in the germline V gene. CDR3 length: 13 residues.

V and J are TRBV2 and TRBJ2-3; D may be TRBD2 (5 bases). Germline V lookup: CDR1 SNHLY, CDR2 FYNNEI. CDR3 size: 15 residues. V was pared by 7 bases and J by 0 bases, with 14 bases between. The CDR3 protein is CASTAGMGSTDTQYF. The CDR3 coding sequence is TGTGCCAGCACGGCCGGGATGGGGAGCACAGATACGCAGTATTTT.

The rearrangement links TRBV5-5 to TRBJ1-5, with unresolved D. This CDR3 contains 13 residues. The V end was cut by 2 bases, the J end by 3 bases, with 6 bases between. Germline-derived CDR1 and CDR2 are SGHKS and YYEKEE (reference sequence). CDR3 DNA: TGTGCCAGCAGCTTTTTTCTCAATCAGCCCCAGCATTTT. Encoded protein: CASSFFLNQPQHF.

In regard to this clonotype: Relative to the germline gene, one junction end is altered; a read error may explain this. Here the CDR3 reads CASKKPGLLYGYTF. In DNA form, the CDR3 reads TGCGCCAGCAAAAAACCGGGACTCCTCTATGGCTACACCTTC. The chain has TRBV28 and TRBJ1-2, with D possibly matching TRBD1 (5 bases). Germline values: CDR1 MDHEN, CDR2 SYDVKM. This CDR3 is built from 14 residues.